What follows is one T cell receptor beta chain and its context. CDR3 length equals 14 residues. The J segment lost 1 base and the V segment lost 7 bases, leaving 4 bases of the junction unmatched. Per germline, CDR1 SGHTA and CDR2 FQGNSA. These data come from a study of blood T cell repertoires in COVID-19. About the research overall: Samples of COVID-19 (acute and convalescent) were obtained from the United States, Italy and Spain. T cells, B-cell-depleted T cells, or PBMCs supplied cDNA or gDNA.

As processed by the authors: How many nucleated cells were present was estimated from reference gene primer amplification. Sequenced by immunoSEQ multiplex PCR; TCRdb stores in-frame clones only, minus some. V, J and clone size are those of that table, while D and trimming were read from the DNA. The table lists about 150,000 clones, approximately 92% of them singletons, with 2.5% to 3.5% in the top ten. The clonotype comes from a woman aged 55-70 years with active COVID-19. Input material: peripheral blood. The chain carries TRBV7-2 and TRBJ2-5; 9 bases are a match to TRBD2. The CDR3 protein is CASTRTSVQETQYF. The CDR3 nucleotides are TGTGCCAGCACCCGGACTAGCGTCCAAGAGACCCAGTACTTC.